The rows below give T cell receptor beta chains drawn from one sample of a study of blood T cell repertoires in COVID-19. Some clones are missing from TCRdb's copy, which holds only in-frame ones; the method was immunoSEQ multiplex PCR. The sample contains some 670,000 clones, 90% of which appear only once. The sample was peripheral blood. Every receptor here comes from a woman aged 18 to 35 with acute or convalescent COVID-19. Each CDR3 is given with its conserved first and last residue.

TRBV2	TRBJ1-1	CASSRTAGGVLF
TRBV18	TRBJ2-1	CASSPGLASSYNEQFF
TRBV15	TRBJ1-5	CATSPRDSRPIRNQPQHF
TRBV4-2	TRBJ2-1	CASSQTGTGDYNEQFF
TRBV19	TRBJ1-5	CASTGSWRVGNQPQHF
TRBV11-2	TRBJ1-2	CASSLRVTNGYTF
TRBV7-6	TRBJ2-7	CASSSSGQGITYEQYF
TRBV5-1	TRBJ2-2	CASSFFGGPENTGELFF
TRBV15	TRBJ2-7	CATSRGGDSYEQYF
TRBV2	TRBJ1-2	CASRGQGSNYGYTF
TRBV25-1	TRBJ1-1	CASSEYGEAFF
TRBV12-5	TRBJ2-2	CASGYTSGGPGELFF
TRBV9	TRBJ1-1	CASSVEREAEAFF
TRBV30	TRBJ2-7	CAWRLTGQGMYEQYF
TRBV5-1	TRBJ1-1	CASSFVKNTEAFF
TRBV19	TRBJ1-5	CASRDLGGDVQPQHF
TRBV13	TRBJ1-5	CASGPRGNQPQHF
TRBV30	TRBJ1-5	CAWSVQGGNMAQHF
TRBV19	TRBJ1-1	CASNGGKGWNTEAFF
TRBV6-5	TRBJ1-6	CASSYDSHSPLHF
TRBV2	TRBJ1-1	CASGEGGMNTEAFF
TRBV18	TRBJ2-7	CASSRDSSSYEQYF